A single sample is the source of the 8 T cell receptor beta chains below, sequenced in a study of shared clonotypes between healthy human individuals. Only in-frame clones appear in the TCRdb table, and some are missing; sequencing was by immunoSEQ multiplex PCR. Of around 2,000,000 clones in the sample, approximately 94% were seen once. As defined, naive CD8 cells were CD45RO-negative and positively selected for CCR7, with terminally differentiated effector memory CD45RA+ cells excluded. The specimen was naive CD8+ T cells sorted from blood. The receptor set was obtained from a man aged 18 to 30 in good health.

The CDR3 region has the DNA TGCGCCAGCAGCCAAGCCGGCAGTTCGAACTATGGCTACACCTTC. Protein: CASSQAGSSNYGYTF. The chain recombines TRBV4-1 with TRBJ1-2, with D hard to call. Germline V gives CDR1 MGHRA, CDR2 YSYEKL. The CDR3 is made up of 15 amino acids. With 1 base removed from V and 2 bases from J, the gap between germline ends came to 11 bases.

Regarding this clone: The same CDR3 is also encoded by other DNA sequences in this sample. CDR3 region: CASSPGLITGELFF. As DNA, the CDR3 is TGCGCCAGCAGCCCGGGTCTCATCACCGGGGAGCTGTTTTTT. This chain joins TRBV4-1 and TRBJ2-2; D call uncertain. This CDR3 contains 14 residues. The germline CDR1 and CDR2 sequences are MGHRA and YSYEKL. V shed 4 bases and J shed 4 bases, with 10 bases lying between them.

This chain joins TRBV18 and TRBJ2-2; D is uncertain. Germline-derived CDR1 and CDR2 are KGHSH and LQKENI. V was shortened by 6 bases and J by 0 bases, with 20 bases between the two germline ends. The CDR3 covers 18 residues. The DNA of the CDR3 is TGTGCCAGCTCCCTGAGTGGCGGATGGACGACGAACACCGGGGAGCTGTTTTTT. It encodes CASSLSGGWTTNTGELFF.

The CDR3 sequence: CASRKPGQEEGYTF. The CDR3 DNA sequence: TGTGCCAGCAGGAAACCGGGACAGGAGGAAGGCTACACCTTC. The chain is built from TRBV7-6 and TRBJ1-2, with 8 bases that match TRBD1. J lost 8 bases, V lost 6 bases, and 11 bases had no gene match. From germline, CDR1 is SGHVS and CDR2 FNYEAQ. The CDR3 runs 14 residues.

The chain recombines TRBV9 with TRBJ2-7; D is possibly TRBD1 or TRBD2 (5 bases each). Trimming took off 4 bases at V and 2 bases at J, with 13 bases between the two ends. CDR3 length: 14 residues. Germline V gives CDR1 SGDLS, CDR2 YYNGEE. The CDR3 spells CASSPGDGTYEQYF. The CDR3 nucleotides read TGTGCCAGCAGCCCCGGGGACGGAACCTACGAGCAGTACTTC.

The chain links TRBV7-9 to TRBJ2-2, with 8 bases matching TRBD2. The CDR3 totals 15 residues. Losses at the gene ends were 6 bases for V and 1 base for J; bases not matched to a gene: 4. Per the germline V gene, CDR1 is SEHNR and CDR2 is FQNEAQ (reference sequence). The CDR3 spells CASRETSENTGELFF. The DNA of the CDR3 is TGTGCCAGCAGGGAGACTAGCGAGAACACCGGGGAGCTGTTTTTT.

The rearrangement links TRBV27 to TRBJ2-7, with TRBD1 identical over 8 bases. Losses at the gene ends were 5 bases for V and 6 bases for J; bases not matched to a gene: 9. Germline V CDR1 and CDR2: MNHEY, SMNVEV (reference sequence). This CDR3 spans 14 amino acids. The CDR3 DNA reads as TGTGCCAGCAGTCCGACGACAGGGGTCCGCGAGCAGTACTTC. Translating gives CASSPTTGVREQYF.

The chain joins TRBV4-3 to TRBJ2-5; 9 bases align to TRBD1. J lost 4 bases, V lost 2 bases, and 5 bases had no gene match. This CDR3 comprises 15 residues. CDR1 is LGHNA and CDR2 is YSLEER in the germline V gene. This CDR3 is CASSQTQGAGETQYF. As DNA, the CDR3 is TGCGCCAGCAGCCAAACACAGGGGGCGGGAGAGACCCAGTACTTC.